The present T cell receptor beta chain was sequenced within a study of T cell responses to AZD1222 COVID-19 vaccine. Study-wide points: Spike was spanned by vaccine-associated CD4 TCRs, with dominance at 160-218 and 743-854. Reports indicate that nearly half of spike-specific TCRs are directed at unmutated variant regions. Among the donors, most were white British and more were female, and clonal diversity was possibly underestimated.

Trimming at V came to 5 bases and at J to 8 bases, leaving 9 bases not matched to a gene. The CDR3 length is 14 residues. In germline, CDR1 is MDHEN, CDR2 SYDVKM. This clone appeared a few times. Its target is not known. Generated by immunoSEQ multiplex PCR, the TCRdb table keeps only in-frame clones and is missing some. The sample has 150,000 to 180,000 clones; 88% are singletons. The source is an adult in good health. The specimen was peripheral blood, collected on day 0 of AZD1222 vaccination. The chain employs TRBV28 and TRBJ2-1, with TRBD1 identical over 7 bases. The CDR3 DNA reads TGTGCCAGCAGTCAGGGGGACCTCGGCGATGAGCAGTTCTTC. Encoded protein: CASSQGDLGDEQFF.